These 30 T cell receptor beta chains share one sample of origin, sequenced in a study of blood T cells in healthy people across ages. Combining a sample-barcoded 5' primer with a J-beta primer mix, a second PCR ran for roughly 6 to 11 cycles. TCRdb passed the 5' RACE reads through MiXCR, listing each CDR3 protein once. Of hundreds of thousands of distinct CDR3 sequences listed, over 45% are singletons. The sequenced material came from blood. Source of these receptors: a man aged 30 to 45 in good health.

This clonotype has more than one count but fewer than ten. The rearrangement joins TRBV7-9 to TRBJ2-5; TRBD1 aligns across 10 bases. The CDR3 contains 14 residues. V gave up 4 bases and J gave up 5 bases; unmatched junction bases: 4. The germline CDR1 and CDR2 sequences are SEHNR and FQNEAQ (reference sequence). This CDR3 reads CASSSPGQGETQYF. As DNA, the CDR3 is TGTGCCAGCAGCTCTCCGGGACAGGGGGAGACCCAGTACTTC.

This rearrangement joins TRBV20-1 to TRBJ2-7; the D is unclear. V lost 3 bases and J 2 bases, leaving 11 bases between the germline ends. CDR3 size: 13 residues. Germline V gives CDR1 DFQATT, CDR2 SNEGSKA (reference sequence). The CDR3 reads CSASPGVTYEQYF. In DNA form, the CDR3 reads TGCAGTGCTAGCCCTGGGGTGACCTACGAGCAGTACTTC.

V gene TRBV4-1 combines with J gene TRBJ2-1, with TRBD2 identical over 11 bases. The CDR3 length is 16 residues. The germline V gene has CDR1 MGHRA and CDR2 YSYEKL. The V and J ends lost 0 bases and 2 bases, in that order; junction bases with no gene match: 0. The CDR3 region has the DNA TGCGCCAGCAGCCAAGAGACTAGCGGGGCCTACAATGAGCAGTTCTTC. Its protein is CASSQETSGAYNEQFF.

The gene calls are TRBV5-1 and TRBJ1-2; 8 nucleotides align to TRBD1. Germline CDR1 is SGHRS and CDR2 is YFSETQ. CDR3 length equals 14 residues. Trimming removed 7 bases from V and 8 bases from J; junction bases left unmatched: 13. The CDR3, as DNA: TGCGCCAGCGGAGGACAGGGAGCGTTTCGGGGCTACACCTTC. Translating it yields CASGGQGAFRGYTF.

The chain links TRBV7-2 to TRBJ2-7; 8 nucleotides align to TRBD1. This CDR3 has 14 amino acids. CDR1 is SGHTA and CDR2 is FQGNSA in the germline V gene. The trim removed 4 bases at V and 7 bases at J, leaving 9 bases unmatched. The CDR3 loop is CASSSGQGAAEQYF. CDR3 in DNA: TGTGCCAGCAGCTCTGGGCAGGGGGCGGCTGAGCAGTACTTC.

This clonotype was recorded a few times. In nucleotides, the CDR3 is TGTGCCAGCAGCTCCGTCGGGGTTGGGTCCTACGAGCAGTACTTC. It translates to CASSSVGVGSYEQYF. J is TRBJ2-7 and V is TRBV7-9; TRBD2 might be the D (5 bases). Trimming took off 4 bases at V and 1 base at J, with 14 bases between the two ends. The V gene's germline CDR1 is SEHNR and CDR2 FQNEAQ (reference sequence). The CDR3 spans 15 residues.

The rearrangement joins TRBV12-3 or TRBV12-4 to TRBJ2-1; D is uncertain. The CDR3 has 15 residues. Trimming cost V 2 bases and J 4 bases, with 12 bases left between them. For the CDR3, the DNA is TGTGCCAGCAGTTTACTGAGAGGTGTTTACAATGAGCAGTTCTTC. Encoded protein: CASSLLRGVYNEQFF.

CDR3 nucleotide sequence: TGTGCCAGTAGCACCGGGACTTCTTATAATGAGCAGTTCTTC. Translation gives CASSTGTSYNEQFF. The rearrangement uses TRBV19 and TRBJ2-1, with a possible D match to TRBD2 (6 bases). The V end was cut by 6 bases, the J end by 7 bases, with 16 bases between. Germline V gene sequence: CDR1 LNHDA, CDR2 SQIVND (reference sequence). The CDR3 spans 14 residues. Supplemented by reference TRBV19 and TRBJ2-1, the full variable domain reads DGGITQSPKYLFRKEGQNVTLSCEQNLNHDAMYWYRQDPGQGLRLIYYSQIVNDFQKGDIAEGYSVSREKKESFPLTVTSAQKNPTAFYLCASSTGTSYNEQFFGPGTRLTVL.

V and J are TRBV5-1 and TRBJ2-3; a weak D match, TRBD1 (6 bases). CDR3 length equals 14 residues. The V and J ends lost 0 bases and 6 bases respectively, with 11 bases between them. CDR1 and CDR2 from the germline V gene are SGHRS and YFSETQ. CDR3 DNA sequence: TGCGCCAGCAGCTTGGACAGGGCTGGCGATACGCAGTATTTT. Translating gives CASSLDRAGDTQYF. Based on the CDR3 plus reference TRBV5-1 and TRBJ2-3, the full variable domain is KAGVTQTPRYLIKTRGQQVTLSCSPISGHRSVSWYQQTPGQGLQFLFEYFSETQRNKGNFPGRFSGRQFSNSRSEMNVSTLELGDSALYLCASSLDRAGDTQYFGPGTRLTVL.

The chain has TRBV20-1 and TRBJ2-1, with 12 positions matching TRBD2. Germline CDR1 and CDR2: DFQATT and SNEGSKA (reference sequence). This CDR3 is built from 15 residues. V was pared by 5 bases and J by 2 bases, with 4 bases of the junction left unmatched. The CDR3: CSAPGLAGTYNEQFF. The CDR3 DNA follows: TGCAGTGCTCCCGGACTAGCGGGAACCTACAATGAGCAGTTCTTC.

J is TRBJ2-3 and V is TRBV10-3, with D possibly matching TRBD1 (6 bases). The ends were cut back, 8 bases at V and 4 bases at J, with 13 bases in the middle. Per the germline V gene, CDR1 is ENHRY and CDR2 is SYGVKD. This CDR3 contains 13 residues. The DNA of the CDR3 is TGTGCCATCGCCGACAGGCTGGCAGATACGCAGTATTTT. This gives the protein CAIADRLADTQYF.

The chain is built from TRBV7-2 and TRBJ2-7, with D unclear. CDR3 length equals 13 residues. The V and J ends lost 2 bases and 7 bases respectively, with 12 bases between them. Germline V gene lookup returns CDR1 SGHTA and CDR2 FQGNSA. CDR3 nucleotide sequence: TGTGCCAGCAGCTTATTCCCTCACGCAGAGCAGTACTTC. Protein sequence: CASSLFPHAEQYF.

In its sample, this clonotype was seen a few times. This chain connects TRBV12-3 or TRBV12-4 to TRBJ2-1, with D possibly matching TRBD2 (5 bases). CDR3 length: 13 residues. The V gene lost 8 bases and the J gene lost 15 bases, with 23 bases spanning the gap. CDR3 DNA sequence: TGTGCCAGCGGGAGCGACTCTAGCCGAAGGCTGTTCTTC. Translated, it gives CASGSDSSRRLFF.

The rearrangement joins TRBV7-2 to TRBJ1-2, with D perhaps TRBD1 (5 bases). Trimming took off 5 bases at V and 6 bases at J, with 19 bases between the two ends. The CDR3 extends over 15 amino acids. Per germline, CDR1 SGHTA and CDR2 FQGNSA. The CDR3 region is CASSPDTNKGNGYTF. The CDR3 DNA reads TGTGCCAGCAGCCCAGACACCAATAAGGGGAATGGCTACACCTTC.

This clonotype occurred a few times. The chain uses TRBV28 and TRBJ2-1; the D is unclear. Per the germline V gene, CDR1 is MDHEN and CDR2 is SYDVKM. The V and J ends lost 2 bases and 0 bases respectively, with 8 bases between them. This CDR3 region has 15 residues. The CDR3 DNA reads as TGTGCCAGCAGTTTAGAGGCTTTCTCCTACAATGAGCAGTTCTTC. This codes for CASSLEAFSYNEQFF. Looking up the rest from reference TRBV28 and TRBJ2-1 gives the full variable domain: DVKVTQSSRYLVKRTGEKVFLECVQDMDHENMFWYRQDPGLGLRLIYFSYDVKMKEKGDIPEGYSVSREKKERFSLILESASTNQTSMYLCASSLEAFSYNEQFFGPGTRLTVL.

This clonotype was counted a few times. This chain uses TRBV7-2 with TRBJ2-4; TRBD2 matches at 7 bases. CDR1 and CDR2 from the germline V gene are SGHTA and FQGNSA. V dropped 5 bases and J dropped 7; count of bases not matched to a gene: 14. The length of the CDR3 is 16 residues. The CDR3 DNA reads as TGTGCCAGCAGCCCAATTTTGGGGGGGGTTCAGAACATTCAGTACTTC. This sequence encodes CASSPILGGVQNIQYF.

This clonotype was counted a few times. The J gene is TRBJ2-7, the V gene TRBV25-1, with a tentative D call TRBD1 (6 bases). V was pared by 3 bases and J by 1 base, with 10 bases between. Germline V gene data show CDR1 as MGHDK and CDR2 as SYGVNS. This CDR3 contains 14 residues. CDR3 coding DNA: TGTGCCAGCAGTGATTCCGACAGGTCCTACGAGCAGTACTTC. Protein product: CASSDSDRSYEQYF.

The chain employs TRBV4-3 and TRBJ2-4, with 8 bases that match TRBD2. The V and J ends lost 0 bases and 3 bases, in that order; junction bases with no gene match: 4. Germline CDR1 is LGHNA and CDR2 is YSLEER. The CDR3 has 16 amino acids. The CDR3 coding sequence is TGCGCCAGCAGCCAAGAACTAGCGGAGGTCAAAAACATTCAGTACTTC. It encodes CASSQELAEVKNIQYF.

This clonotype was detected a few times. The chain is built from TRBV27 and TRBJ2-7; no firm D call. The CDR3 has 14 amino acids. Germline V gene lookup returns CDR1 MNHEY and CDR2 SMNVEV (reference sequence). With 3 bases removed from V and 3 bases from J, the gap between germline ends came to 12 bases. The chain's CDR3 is CASSFSSTYYEQYF. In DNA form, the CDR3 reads TGTGCCAGCAGTTTCAGCTCTACCTACTACGAGCAGTACTTC.

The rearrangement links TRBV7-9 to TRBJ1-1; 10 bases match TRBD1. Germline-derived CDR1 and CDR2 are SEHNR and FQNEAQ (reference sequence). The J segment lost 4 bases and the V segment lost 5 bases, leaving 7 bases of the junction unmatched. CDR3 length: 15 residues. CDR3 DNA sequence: TGTGCCAGCAGCCCCCGGGACAGGGGTGGCACTGAAGCTTTCTTT. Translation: CASSPRDRGGTEAFF.

In DNA form, the CDR3 reads TGCGCCAGCAGCCAAGGTACTAGTTACGTCGAGCAGTACTTC. It codes for CASSQGTSYVEQYF. The V and J genes are TRBV4-1 and TRBJ2-7; maybe TRBD2 (5 bases). The CDR3 covers 14 residues. Trimming removed 1 base at V and 6 bases at J, with 13 bases between. The germline CDR1 and CDR2 sequences are MGHRA and YSYEKL.

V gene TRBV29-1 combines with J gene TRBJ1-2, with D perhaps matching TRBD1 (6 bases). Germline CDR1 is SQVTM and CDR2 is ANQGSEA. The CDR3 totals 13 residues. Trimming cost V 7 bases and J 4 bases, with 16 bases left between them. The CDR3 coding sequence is TGCAGCGCCCGGGACACCGGGGGCTATGGCTACACCTTC. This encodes CSARDTGGYGYTF.

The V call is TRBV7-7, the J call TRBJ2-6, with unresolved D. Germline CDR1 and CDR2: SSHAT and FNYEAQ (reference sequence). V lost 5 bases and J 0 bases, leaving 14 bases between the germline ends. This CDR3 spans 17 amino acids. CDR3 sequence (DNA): TGTGCCAGCAGCCCCAGATTAGACCGCTCTGGGGCCAACGTCCTGACTTTC. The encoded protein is CASSPRLDRSGANVLTF.

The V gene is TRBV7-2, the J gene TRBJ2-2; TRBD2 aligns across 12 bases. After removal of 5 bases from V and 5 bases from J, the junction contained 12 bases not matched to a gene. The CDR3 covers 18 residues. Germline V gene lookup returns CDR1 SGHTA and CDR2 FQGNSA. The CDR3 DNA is TGTGCCAGCAGCGGCATGAGGCTAGCGGGGGGGCATACCGGGGAGCTGTTTTTT. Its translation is CASSGMRLAGGHTGELFF. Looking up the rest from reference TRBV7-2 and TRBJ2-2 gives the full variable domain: GAGVSQSPSNKVTEKGKDVELRCDPISGHTALYWYRQSLGQGLEFLIYFQGNSAPDKSGLPSDRFSAERTGGSVSTLTIQRTQQEDSAVYLCASSGMRLAGGHTGELFFGEGSRLTVL.

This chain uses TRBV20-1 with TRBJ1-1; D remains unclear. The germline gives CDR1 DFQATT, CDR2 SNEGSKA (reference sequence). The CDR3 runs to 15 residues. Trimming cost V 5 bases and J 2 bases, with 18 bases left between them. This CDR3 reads CSAPHRGQSNTEAFF. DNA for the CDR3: TGCAGTGCTCCGCACAGAGGGCAGTCCAACACTGAAGCTTTCTTT.

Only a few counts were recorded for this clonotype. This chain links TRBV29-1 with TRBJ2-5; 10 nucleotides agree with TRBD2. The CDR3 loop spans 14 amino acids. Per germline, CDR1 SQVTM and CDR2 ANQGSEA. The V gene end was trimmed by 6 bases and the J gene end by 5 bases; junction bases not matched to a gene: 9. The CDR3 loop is CSVLAGGGGETQYF. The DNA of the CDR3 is TGCAGCGTCTTAGCGGGAGGTGGTGGGGAGACCCAGTACTTC.

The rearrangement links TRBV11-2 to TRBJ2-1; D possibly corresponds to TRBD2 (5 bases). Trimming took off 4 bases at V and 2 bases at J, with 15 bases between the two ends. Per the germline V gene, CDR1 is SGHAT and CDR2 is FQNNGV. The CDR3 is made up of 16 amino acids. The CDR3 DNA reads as TGTGCCAGCAGCTCTAAGCGGCCATCACCCTACAATGAGCAGTTCTTC. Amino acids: CASSSKRPSPYNEQFF.

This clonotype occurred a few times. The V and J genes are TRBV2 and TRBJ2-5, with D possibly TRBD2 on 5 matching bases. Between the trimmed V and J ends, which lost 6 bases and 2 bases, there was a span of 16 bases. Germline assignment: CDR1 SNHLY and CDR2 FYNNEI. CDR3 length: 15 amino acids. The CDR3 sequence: CASSLPGFPQETQYF. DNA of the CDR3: TGTGCCAGCAGCCTACCGGGATTCCCGCAAGAGACCCAGTACTTC. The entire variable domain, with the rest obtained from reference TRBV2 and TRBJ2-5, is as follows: EPEVTQTPSHQVTQMGQEVILRCVPISNHLYFYWYRQILGQKVEFLVSFYNNEISEKSEIFDDQFSVERPDGSNFTLKIRSTKLEDSAMYFCASSLPGFPQETQYFGPGTRLLVL.

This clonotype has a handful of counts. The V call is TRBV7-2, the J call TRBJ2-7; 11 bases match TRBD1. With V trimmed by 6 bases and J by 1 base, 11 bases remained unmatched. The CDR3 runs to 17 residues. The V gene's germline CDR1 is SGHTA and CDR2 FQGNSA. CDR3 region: CASSQDRGRPFSYEQYF. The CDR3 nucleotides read TGTGCCAGCAGTCAGGACAGGGGGCGACCCTTTTCCTACGAGCAGTACTTC.

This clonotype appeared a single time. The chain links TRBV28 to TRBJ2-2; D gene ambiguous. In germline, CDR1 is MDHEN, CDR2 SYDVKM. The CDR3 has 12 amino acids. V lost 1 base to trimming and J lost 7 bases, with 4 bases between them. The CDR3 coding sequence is TGTGCCAGCAGTTTATTTGTCGGGGAGCTGTTTTTT. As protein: CASSLFVGELFF.